This T cell receptor (beta chain) was captured in a study of blood T cell repertoires in COVID-19. Study-level information: Italy, Spain and the United States were the sources of the convalescent and acute COVID-19 samples.

This table comes from immunoSEQ multiplex PCR, and its TCRdb copy is limited to in-frame clones, with some not included. The sample has approximately 67,000 clones, approximately 91% seen once; the top ten hold 6% to 8%. The CDR3 spans 14 residues. The V end was cut by 5 bases, the J end by 4 bases, with 15 bases between. Per the germline V gene, CDR1 is SGHTA and CDR2 is FQGNSA. Sequencing was done on a sample of peripheral blood. This clonotype was sampled from a human donor in a cohort sampled during active COVID-19. This chain links TRBV7-2 with TRBJ2-7, with TRBD1 as a possible D gene (5 bases). DNA for the CDR3: TGTGCCAGCAGCAGAAATATACAGGAATACGAGCAGTACTTC. Amino acid sequence: CASSRNIQEYEQYF.